The TCR beta chain under discussion was sequenced for a study of CD8 T cells in Susac syndrome. With random hexamers, reverse transcription was performed on about 0.5 to 1 ug of RNA. One entry per CDR3 protein results from TCRdb running MiXCR on the immunoSEQ multiplex PCR reads. The sample has under 80,000 distinct CDR3 sequences; roughly 95% are singletons. CDR1 SQVTM and CDR2 ANQGSEA come from the germline V gene. Trimming removed 4 bases at V and 0 bases at J, with 16 bases between. The CDR3 consists of 15 residues. The TCR comes from a human donor with multiple sclerosis. Sample: CD8+ T cells from PBMCs. The chain carries TRBV29-1 and TRBJ2-7; D uncertain. The CDR3 coding sequence is TGCAGCGTTGTATCCCCAGCGCTCAGCTCCTACGAGCAGTACTTC. This encodes CSVVSPALSSYEQYF.